This entry is about one TCR beta chain. This sample is drawn from a study of cytomegalovirus exposure and HLA in healthy donors. PCR amplification relied on 60 Vbeta primers (plus 13 Jbeta primers). Here immunoSEQ multiplex PCR was the method, and the copy in TCRdb shows in-frame clones only, minus some. The sample holds roughly 190,000 clones. This CDR3 has 14 residues. The germline V gene encodes CDR1 SNHLY and CDR2 FYNNEI. The junction had 6 bases not matched to a gene; V was cut back by 5 bases and J by 2 bases. The chain has TRBV2 and TRBJ2-7; 7 nucleotides agree with TRBD1. This clonotype was sampled from a man aged 25-40 years in good health and CMV-seronegative. Sample: PBMCs. CDR3 nucleotide sequence: TGTGCCAGCAGTCTTGGGACAGACCCCTACGAGCAGTACTTC. It specifies CASSLGTDPYEQYF.